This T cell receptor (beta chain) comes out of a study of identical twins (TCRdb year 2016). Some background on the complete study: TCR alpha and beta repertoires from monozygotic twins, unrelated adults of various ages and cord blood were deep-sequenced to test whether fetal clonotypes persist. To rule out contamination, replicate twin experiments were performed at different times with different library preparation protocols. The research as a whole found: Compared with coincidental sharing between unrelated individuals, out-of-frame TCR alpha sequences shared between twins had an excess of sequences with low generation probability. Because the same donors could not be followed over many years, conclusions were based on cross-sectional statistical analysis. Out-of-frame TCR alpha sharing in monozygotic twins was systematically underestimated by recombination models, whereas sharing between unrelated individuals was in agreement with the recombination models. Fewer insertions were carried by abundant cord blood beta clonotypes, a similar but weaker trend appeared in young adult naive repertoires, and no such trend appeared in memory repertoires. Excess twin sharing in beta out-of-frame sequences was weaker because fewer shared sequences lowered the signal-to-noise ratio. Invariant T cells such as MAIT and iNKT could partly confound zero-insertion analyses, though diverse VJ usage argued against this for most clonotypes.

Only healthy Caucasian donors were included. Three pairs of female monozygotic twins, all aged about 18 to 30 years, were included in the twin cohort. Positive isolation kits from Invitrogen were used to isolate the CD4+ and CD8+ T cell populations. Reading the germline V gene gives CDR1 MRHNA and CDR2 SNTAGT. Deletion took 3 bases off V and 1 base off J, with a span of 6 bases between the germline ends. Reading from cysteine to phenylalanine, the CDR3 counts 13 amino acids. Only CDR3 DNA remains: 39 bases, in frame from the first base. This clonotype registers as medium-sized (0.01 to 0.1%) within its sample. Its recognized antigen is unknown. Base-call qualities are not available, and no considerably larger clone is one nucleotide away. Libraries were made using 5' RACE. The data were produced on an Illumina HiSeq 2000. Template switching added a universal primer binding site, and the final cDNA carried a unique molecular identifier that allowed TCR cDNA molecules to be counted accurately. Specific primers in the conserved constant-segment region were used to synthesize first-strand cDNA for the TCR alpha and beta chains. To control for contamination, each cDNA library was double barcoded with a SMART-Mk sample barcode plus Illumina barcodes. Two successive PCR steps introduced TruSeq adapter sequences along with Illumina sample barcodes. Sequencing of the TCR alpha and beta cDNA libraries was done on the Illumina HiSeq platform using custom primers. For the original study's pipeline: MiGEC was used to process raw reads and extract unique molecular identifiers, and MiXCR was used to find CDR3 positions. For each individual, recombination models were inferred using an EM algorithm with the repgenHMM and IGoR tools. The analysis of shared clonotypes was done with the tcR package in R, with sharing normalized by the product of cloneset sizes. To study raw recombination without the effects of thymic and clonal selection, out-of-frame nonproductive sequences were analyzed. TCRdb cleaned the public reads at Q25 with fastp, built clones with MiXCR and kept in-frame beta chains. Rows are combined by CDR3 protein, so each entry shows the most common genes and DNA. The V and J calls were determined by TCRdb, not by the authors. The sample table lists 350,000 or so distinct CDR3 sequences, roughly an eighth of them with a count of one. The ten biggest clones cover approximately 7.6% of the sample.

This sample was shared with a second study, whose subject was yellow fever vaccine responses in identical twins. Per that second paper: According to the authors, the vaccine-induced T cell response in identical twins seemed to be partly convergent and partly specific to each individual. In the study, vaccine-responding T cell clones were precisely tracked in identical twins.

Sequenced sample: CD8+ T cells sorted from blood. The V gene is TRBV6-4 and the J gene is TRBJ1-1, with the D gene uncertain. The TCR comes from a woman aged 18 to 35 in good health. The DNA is TGTGCCAGCAGTGAAAGAGAGAACACTGAAGCTTTCTTT. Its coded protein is CASSERENTEAFF.